This passage covers 18 T cell receptor beta chains from one sample sequenced in a study of CD8 T cells in ankylosing spondylitis. Regarding the study as a whole: It appeared that ankylosing spondylitis blood was characterized by a TCR beta motif of several highly homologous variants.

TCRdb redid the calling of the 5' RACE reads with MiXCR, one entry per CDR3 protein. This sample has more than 400,000 distinct CDR3 sequences, with roughly 5% found just once. Their antigens are not known. The sequenced material came from blood, either unsorted or a sorted T cell fraction (not recorded which). The source of these receptors is a male donor with ankylosing spondylitis.

This clonotype showed up many times. The chain joins TRBV6-1 to TRBJ2-3; a weak D match, TRBD1 (6 bases). Germline-derived CDR1 and CDR2 are MNHNS and SASEGT. The CDR3 totals 13 residues. The V gene lost 8 bases and the J gene lost 6 bases, with 15 bases spanning the gap. This CDR3 reads CASQVMGADTQYF. The CDR3 DNA sequence: TGTGCCAGCCAGGTGATGGGGGCTGATACGCAGTATTTT.

This clonotype was counted many times. The chain joins TRBV12-3 or TRBV12-4 to TRBJ2-3, with 8 positions matching TRBD2. The CDR3 has 18 amino acids. V trimming: 5 bases; J trimming: 3 bases; junction bases outside the gene matches: 16. The CDR3 DNA sequence: TGTGCCAGCAGTGTAGATGGGATAGCGGGGTCAAGAACAGATACGCAGTATTTT. Translating gives CASSVDGIAGSRTDTQYF.

This clonotype was detected ten times or more. This chain links TRBV5-1 with TRBJ2-3, with TRBD2 matching 10 bases. The CDR3 length is 17 residues. V was clipped by 4 bases and J by 6 bases; unmatched bases: 14. Germline V gene lookup returns CDR1 SGHRS and CDR2 YFSETQ. CDR3 nucleotides: TGCGCCAGCAGCCGCCCAACTAGCGGGGCGACAGGGGATACGCAGTATTTT. Protein: CASSRPTSGATGDTQYF.

This clonotype was observed at least ten times. V usage is TRBV28 and J usage is TRBJ2-1; 13 bases fit TRBD2. With V trimmed by 4 bases and J by 6 bases, 12 bases remained unmatched. Per germline, CDR1 MDHEN and CDR2 SYDVKM. There are 18 residues in the CDR3. CDR3 DNA: TGTGCCAGCAGTTCTCTGACTAGCGGGAGGATCATAGGCAATGAGCAGTTCTTC. Its translation: CASSSLTSGRIIGNEQFF.

This clonotype was detected ten times or more. The rearrangement joins TRBV28 to TRBJ2-7; D unclear. The V end was cut by 2 bases, the J end by 7 bases, with 12 bases between. Germline V gene data show CDR1 as MDHEN and CDR2 as SYDVKM. The CDR3 is 13 amino acids. CDR3 sequence (DNA): TGTGCCAGCAGTTTAGACCGGGCAAGAGAGCAGTACTTC. It is translated as CASSLDRAREQYF. The whole variable domain, remainder taken from reference TRBV28 and TRBJ2-7, is DVKVTQSSRYLVKRTGEKVFLECVQDMDHENMFWYRQDPGLGLRLIYFSYDVKMKEKGDIPEGYSVSREKKERFSLILESASTNQTSMYLCASSLDRAREQYFGPGTRLTVT.

This clonotype was detected ten times or more. V gene TRBV21-1 combines with J gene TRBJ2-3; no check of the table's D call, TRBD1, against the DNA was made. TRBV21-1 has pseudogene status. This CDR3 is 17 amino acids long. CDR3 protein: CASSKVEGAPSTDTQYF. As DNA, the CDR3 is TGTGCCAGCAGCAAAGTTGAGGGGGCTCCAAGCACAGATACGCAGTATTTT.

This clonotype has at least ten counts. The V gene is TRBV6-1, the J gene TRBJ2-3; 7 bases are a match to TRBD2. V gave up 10 bases and J gave up 4 bases; unmatched junction bases: 11. CDR1 is MNHNS and CDR2 is SASEGT in the germline V gene. CDR3 size: 14 residues. DNA of the CDR3: TGTGCCACCGCGGGGGAAGGACCCCCAGATACGCAGTATTTT. It translates to CATAGEGPPDTQYF.

Ten or more counts support this clonotype. CDR3 in DNA: TGTGCCAGCAGCCGGGGGACGCCCAGCGGTGAAAAACTGTTTTTT. Its translation: CASSRGTPSGEKLFF. The chain joins TRBV11-2 to TRBJ1-4; D possibly corresponds to TRBD1 (5 bases). CDR1 is SGHAT and CDR2 is FQNNGV in the germline V gene. This CDR3 comprises 15 residues. V lost 5 bases and J lost 7, with 17 bases in between.

This clonotype was seen at least ten times. V usage is TRBV12-3 or TRBV12-4 and J usage is TRBJ1-5; perhaps TRBD1 as D (5 bases). Trimming took off 6 bases at V and 2 bases at J, with 11 bases between the two ends. This CDR3 region has 14 residues. In nucleotides, the CDR3 is TGTGCCAGCAGGCGGAGGGGTCGCAATCAGCCCCAGCATTTT. This encodes CASRRRGRNQPQHF.

This clonotype was found many times. The chain joins TRBV12-3 or TRBV12-4 to TRBJ2-1; D could derive from TRBD1 or TRBD2 (6 bases each). The length of the CDR3 is 13 residues. V lost 6 bases and J lost 12, with 18 bases in between. Here the CDR3 DNA reads TGTGCCAGCAGCCCTAGGGGGGACATAGGGCAGTTCTTC. This gives the protein CASSPRGDIGQFF.

The chain uses TRBV2 and TRBJ2-7, with TRBD1 matching 8 bases. V dropped 4 bases and J dropped 1; count of bases not matched to a gene: 6. The CDR3 is 15 residues long. In germline, CDR1 is SNHLY, CDR2 FYNNEI. The CDR3 is CASSADRDGSYEQYF. The CDR3 DNA sequence: TGTGCCAGCAGTGCGGACAGGGATGGGTCCTACGAGCAGTACTTC.

This clonotype was counted ten times or more. The V and J genes are TRBV7-3 and TRBJ1-1, with 8 bases fitting TRBD1. The germline gives CDR1 SGHTA, CDR2 FQGTGA. The J segment lost 5 bases and the V segment lost 6 bases, leaving 5 bases of the junction unmatched. The CDR3 length is 13 residues. The DNA for the CDR3 is TGTGCCAGCAGTCCAACAGGGGGTACTGAAGCTTTCTTT. Its protein is CASSPTGGTEAFF.

This clonotype was observed at least ten times. The chain uses TRBV20-1 and TRBJ2-1; D is possibly TRBD1 (6 bases). Trimming removed 4 bases at V and 3 bases at J, with 13 bases between. Germline CDR1 and CDR2: DFQATT and SNEGSKA (reference sequence). The CDR3 sequence is 14 residues long. This chain's CDR3 is CSAMGTFLYNEQFF. CDR3 bases: TGCAGTGCTATGGGGACATTCCTCTACAATGAGCAGTTCTTC.

Many counts were recorded for this clonotype. V is TRBV20-1 and J is TRBJ2-7, with 9 bases fitting TRBD1. This CDR3 is 15 amino acids long. The germline CDR1 and CDR2 sequences are DFQATT and SNEGSKA (reference sequence). Unmatched junction bases numbered 5, after V lost 0 bases and J lost 2 bases. The CDR3 nucleotides read TGCAGTGCTAGAGAGGCGGGGACAGGGACCTACGAGCAGTACTTC. It translates to CSAREAGTGTYEQYF.

V and J are TRBV6-5 and TRBJ1-2; 8 nucleotides match TRBD1. The CDR3 is 15 amino acids. Germline loops: CDR1 MNHEY, CDR2 SVGAGI. V was pared by 3 bases and J by 2 bases, with 5 bases of the junction left unmatched. The CDR3 DNA reads as TGTGCCAGCAGTTATTCCGGGACAGGAAACTATGGCTACACCTTC. Translating it yields CASSYSGTGNYGYTF.

The chain recombines TRBV12-3 or TRBV12-4 with TRBJ2-1; 9 positions match TRBD2. Unmatched junction bases numbered 13, after V lost 3 bases and J lost 4 bases. The CDR3 contains 18 residues. The CDR3 sequence is CASSLGKGPAGGYNEQFF. For the CDR3, the DNA is TGTGCCAGCAGTTTGGGGAAAGGGCCAGCGGGGGGATACAATGAGCAGTTCTTC.

This clonotype has at least ten counts. The CDR3, as DNA: TGCGCCAGCAGCTTGGTTTCCAGGGGCGGCACTGAAGCTTTCTTT. Translation gives CASSLVSRGGTEAFF. The chain recombines TRBV5-1 with TRBJ1-1, with D maybe TRBD1 (6 bases). This CDR3 is 15 amino acids long. V lost 0 bases, J lost 4 bases, and 13 bases lay in between. Looked up from germline, CDR1 is SGHRS and CDR2 is YFSETQ.

In its sample, this clonotype was seen many times. This chain links TRBV7-2 with TRBJ2-3, with TRBD2 identical over 9 bases. Germline values: CDR1 SGHTA, CDR2 FQGNSA. V trimming: 3 bases; J trimming: 4 bases; junction bases outside the gene matches: 2. The CDR3 is 14 residues long. CDR3 sequence reads: CASSFSGSADTQYF. DNA for the CDR3: TGTGCCAGCAGCTTTAGCGGGAGCGCAGATACGCAGTATTTT.